Below, 4 T cell receptor beta chains from the same sample are listed, as sequenced in a study of Tregs in tolerant kidney transplant recipients. These receptors are not linked to any known antigen. The repertoire was sequenced with immunoSEQ multiplex PCR; TCRdb's copy has only in-frame clones and lacks some. This sample's clone table lists over 300 clones. FACS sorting followed a roughly 6-day coculture of CFSE-labeled recipient PBMCs with irradiated graft donor PBMCs. The sequencing used CD4+ T cells from blood cultured with allogeneic cells, collected before the transplant. The receptors come from a human patient who received a combined kidney and bone marrow transplant.

This clone registers medium-sized by frequency. CDR3 DNA, as far as it was read: TGTGCCACCAGCAGAGACCCAGGGAGAGAGACC. Protein product: CATSRDPGRET. The whole CDR3 sequence reads CATSRDPGRETQYF. The V gene is TRBV15, the J gene TRBJ2-5, with D possibly called TRBD1 or TRBD2 (5 bases each). With the read ending 3 residues before the CDR3 end, the germline J gene is used to fill in that end. This CDR3 region has 14 residues. Between the trimmed V and J ends, which lost 0 bases and 4 bases, there was a span of 9 bases. Germline V CDR1 and CDR2: LNHNV, YYDKDF (reference sequence).

The CDR3 here is CASSPSSGERTDTQYF. CDR3 DNA (partial): TGTGCCAGCAGCCCTTCTAGCGGGGAGAGGACAGATACG. V usage is TRBV3-1 (or the pseudogene TRBV3-2) and J usage is TRBJ2-3; TRBD2 agrees at 9 bases. The read is 3 residues too short to cover the CDR3 end, so that end is filled in from the germline J gene. The ends lost 4 bases at V and 3 bases at J; junction bases unmatched: 8. This CDR3 has 16 amino acids. Per the germline V gene, CDR1 is LGHDT and CDR2 is YNNKEL (reference sequence).

This clone is identified as large from frequency. The DNA read from the CDR3 is TGTGCCAGCAGCTTGAGGGTCGAGGACACTGAA. It codes for CASSLRVEDTE. The whole CDR3 sequence is CASSLRVEDTEAFF. This chain links TRBV5-5 with TRBJ1-1; no definite D call. The read terminates 3 residues ahead of where the CDR3 ends, so the germline J gene completes it. This CDR3 is 14 amino acids long. The germline CDR1 and CDR2 sequences are SGHKS and YYEKEE (reference sequence). The germline V and J ends were trimmed by 1 base and 3 bases, with 10 bases remaining between them.

This clone is called medium-sized (0.01 to 0.1%) based on its frequency. Read data end 3 residues before the CDR3 end; the end is taken from the germline J gene. The chain employs TRBV28 and TRBJ1-6; D gene uncertain. In germline, CDR1 is MDHEN, CDR2 SYDVKM. V was shortened by 0 bases and J by 7 bases, with 10 bases between the two germline ends. This CDR3 contains 15 residues. The CDR3 region is CASSLWSLQNSPLHF. The sequenced part of the CDR3 DNA is TGTGCCAGCAGTTTATGGTCCCTACAGAATTCACCC.